These 29 T cell receptor beta chains share one sample of origin, sequenced in a study of blood T cell repertoires in COVID-19. Assay: immunoSEQ multiplex PCR; the TCRdb copy retains only in-frame clones and omits some. The sample yields 120,000 or so clones, more than 75% seen once. Sequenced input: peripheral blood. These TCRs come from a man aged 45-65 years with active COVID-19.

V and J are TRBV6-2 or TRBV6-3 and TRBJ2-1; 10 bases are a match to TRBD2. The trim removed 2 bases at V and 0 bases at J, leaving 13 bases unmatched. This CDR3 region has 20 residues. The germline V gene encodes CDR1 MNHEY and CDR2 SVGEGT. CDR3 sequence (DNA): TGTGCCAGCAGTTACCCCCGGAGACTAGCGGGCCCTAGCTCCTACAATGAGCAGTTCTTC. Protein sequence: CASSYPRRLAGPSSYNEQFF.

The chain combines TRBV2 with TRBJ2-3; 10 positions agree with TRBD2. The V and J ends lost 1 base and 5 bases, in that order; junction bases with no gene match: 6. This CDR3 is built from 16 residues. Germline values: CDR1 SNHLY, CDR2 FYNNEI. The CDR3 DNA sequence: TGTGCCAGCAGTGAAGAAGCGGGGGGGCCAGTAGATACGCAGTATTTT. Amino acid sequence: CASSEEAGGPVDTQYF.

V usage is TRBV19 and J usage is TRBJ1-1; D is unresolved. Germline loops: CDR1 LNHDA, CDR2 SQIVND (reference sequence). V was shortened by 2 bases and J by 3 bases, with 10 bases between the two germline ends. The CDR3 extends over 14 amino acids. In nucleotides, the CDR3 is TGTGCCAGTAGTATATATGGGAGGGACACTGAAGCTTTCTTT. It specifies CASSIYGRDTEAFF.

CDR3 amino acids: CASSLGPGGLKAFF. CDR3 bases: TGTGCCAGCAGCTTAGGCCCCGGGGGTTTGAAGGCTTTCTTT. The V gene is TRBV11-2, the J gene TRBJ1-1; D possibly corresponds to TRBD1 (5 bases). Trimming took 1 base from V and 11 from J, leaving 17 bases between them. This CDR3 region has 14 residues. Germline lookup yields CDR1 SGHAT and CDR2 FQNNGV.

V and J are TRBV6-6 and TRBJ2-1; 12 nucleotides match TRBD2. With 5 bases clipped from V and 7 bases from J, the junction kept 9 bases outside the gene matches. The CDR3 runs to 16 residues. Germline V gene lookup returns CDR1 MNHNY and CDR2 SVGAGI (reference sequence). The CDR3 region is CASSRGLAGIGNEQFF. Written as DNA, the CDR3 is TGTGCCAGCAGTCGAGGACTAGCGGGAATAGGGAATGAGCAGTTCTTC.

CDR3 region: CASSFTSGSSYEQYV. As DNA, the CDR3 is TGTGCCAGCAGTTTTACTAGCGGGAGCTCCTACGAGCAGTACGTC. This chain links TRBV28 with TRBJ2-7, with TRBD2 matching 11 bases. CDR1 is MDHEN and CDR2 is SYDVKM in the germline V gene. J lost 0 bases, V lost 3 bases, and 1 base had no gene match. The CDR3 contains 15 residues.

The chain employs TRBV6-5 and TRBJ2-7; 8 bases match TRBD1. Per germline, CDR1 MNHEY and CDR2 SVGAGI. The length of the CDR3 is 10 residues. For the CDR3, the DNA is TGTGCCAGCAGACGGACAGGGCCTACCGTC. As protein: CASRRTGPTV.

V is TRBV4-2 and J is TRBJ2-1; 15 nucleotides agree with TRBD2. The CDR3 spans 18 residues. The ends lost 3 bases at V and 1 base at J; junction bases unmatched: 4. CDR1 and CDR2 (germline): LGHNA, YNFKEQ. The CDR3 DNA reads TGTGCCAGCAGCCACCCGGGACTAGCGGGAGGATCCTACAATGAGCAGTTCTTC. This gives the protein CASSHPGLAGGSYNEQFF.

CDR3 coding DNA: TGTGCCAGCAGCTTGCGACAGGGTCGGGGGCAGCCCCAGCATTTT. The encoded protein is CASSLRQGRGQPQHF. The chain is built from TRBV5-6 and TRBJ1-5, with TRBD1 matching 7 bases. Trimming took 1 base from V and 7 from J; bases not matched to a gene: 8. The V gene's germline CDR1 is SGHDT and CDR2 YYEEEE. The CDR3 is 15 residues long.

The chain employs TRBV5-4 and TRBJ1-1; a possible D gene is TRBD1 (6 bases). With 4 bases removed from V and 11 bases from J, the gap between germline ends came to 15 bases. From germline, CDR1 is SGHNT and CDR2 YYREEE (reference sequence). CDR3 length equals 12 residues. CDR3 loop: CASSLDSQGAFF. The CDR3 DNA follows: TGTGCCAGCAGCCTGGACAGCCAGGGGGCTTTCTTT. Full variable domain (outside the CDR3, taken from reference TRBV5-4 and TRBJ1-1): ETGVTQSPTHLIKTRGQQVTLRCSSQSGHNTVSWYQQALGQGPQFIFQYYREEENGRGNFPPRFSGLQFPNYSSELNVNALELDDSALYLCASSLDSQGAFFGQGTRLTVV.

The chain uses TRBV7-2 and TRBJ2-6; D not resolved. CDR1 and CDR2 from the germline V gene are SGHTA and FQGNSA. Between the trimmed V and J ends, which lost 1 base and 3 bases, there was a span of 7 bases. CDR3 length equals 15 residues. CDR3 sequence: CASSLGGGGANVLTF. CDR3 coding DNA: TGTGCCAGCAGCTTAGGAGGTGGTGGGGCCAACGTCCTGACTTTC. The full variable domain, rest sourced from reference TRBV7-2 and TRBJ2-6, is GAGVSQSPSNKVTEKGKDVELRCDPISGHTALYWYRQSLGQGLEFLIYFQGNSAPDKSGLPSDRFSAERTGGSVSTLTIQRTQQEDSAVYLCASSLGGGGANVLTFGAGSRLTVL.

The chain has TRBV5-4 and TRBJ2-5; TRBD2 aligns across 9 bases. Germline V lookup: CDR1 SGHNT, CDR2 YYREEE (reference sequence). V lost 0 bases and J lost 3; bases outside the gene matches: 6. This CDR3 is 16 amino acids long. Written as DNA, the CDR3 is TGTGCCAGCAGCTTGGCTGCGGGGGGGCGAAAAGAGACCCAGTACTTC. It encodes CASSLAAGGRKETQYF.

The V and J genes are TRBV21-1 and TRBJ2-7; the D call in the table, TRBD1, was not verified against the DNA. TRBV21-1 is described as a pseudogene. There are 14 residues in the CDR3. As DNA, the CDR3 is TGTGCCAAATGGACAGCTTTTCGACATGACGAGCAGTACGTC. Translating gives CAKWTAFRHDEQYV.

The chain joins TRBV18 to TRBJ2-1, with 14 bases aligning to TRBD2. The CDR3 contains 17 residues. Germline CDR1 and CDR2: KGHSH and LQKENI. Trimming at V came to 3 bases and at J to 8 bases, leaving 9 bases not matched to a gene. CDR3 nucleotides: TGTGCCAGCTCACCCGGACTAGCGGGGGGATCCCTTCATGAGCAGTTCTTC. It is translated as CASSPGLAGGSLHEQFF.

The chain is built from TRBV10-1 and TRBJ2-7; TRBD2 aligns across 12 bases. The J segment lost 5 bases and the V segment lost 5 bases, leaving 25 bases of the junction unmatched. Germline loops: CDR1 WNHNN, CDR2 SYGVQD (reference sequence). The CDR3 is 21 residues long. The CDR3 sequence: CASSCPVRALGLAGPADEQYV. The CDR3 DNA reads TGCGCCAGCAGTTGCCCTGTCAGGGCCTTAGGACTAGCGGGGCCAGCTGACGAGCAGTACGTC.

The genes are TRBV12-3 or TRBV12-4 and TRBJ1-2; unclear D gene. The CDR3 contains 12 residues. Trimming removed 6 bases at V and 2 bases at J, with 7 bases between. The CDR3 spells CASSQTNYGYTF. CDR3 sequence (DNA): TGTGCCAGCAGCCAGACAAACTATGGCTACACCTTC.

The V call is TRBV5-1, the J call TRBJ2-7; D might be TRBD2 (6 bases). CDR1 is SGHRS and CDR2 is YFSETQ in the germline V gene. There are 15 residues in the CDR3. Trimming left V 4 bases short and J 0 bases short, with 14 bases between. The CDR3 sequence: CASSPAGWGSYEQYF. As DNA, the CDR3 is TGCGCCAGCAGCCCGGCGGGGTGGGGCTCCTACGAGCAGTACTTC.

The V gene is TRBV5-6, the J gene TRBJ2-5, with D possibly being TRBD1 (5 bases). V lost 4 bases, J lost 3 bases, and 10 bases lay in between. The CDR3 spans 13 residues. The germline V gene has CDR1 SGHDT and CDR2 YYEEEE. The CDR3, as DNA: TGTGCCAGCAGCCCGACAGCCGAAGAGACCCAGTACTTC. Encoded protein: CASSPTAEETQYF.

The J gene is TRBJ1-5, the V gene TRBV29-1; 9 positions match TRBD1. With 4 bases clipped from V and 7 bases from J, the junction kept 5 bases outside the gene matches. The CDR3 length is 13 residues. Germline V gene sequence: CDR1 SQVTM, CDR2 ANQGSEA. The DNA for the CDR3 is TGCAGCGTTGTTTGGGGACAGGGACAGCCCCAGCATTTT. This gives the protein CSVVWGQGQPQHF.

The rearrangement joins TRBV3-1 (or the pseudogene TRBV3-2) to TRBJ2-3; 12 nucleotides line up with TRBD1. Germline V gene sequence: CDR1 LGHDT, CDR2 YNNKEL (reference sequence). With V trimmed by 2 bases and J by 4 bases, 10 bases remained unmatched. This CDR3 region has 18 residues. CDR3 sequence (DNA): TGTGCCAGCAGCCAAACGATCCCGGGACAGGGGGCCCCAGATACGCAGTATTTT. Protein sequence: CASSQTIPGQGAPDTQYF.

The chain is built from TRBV6-5 and TRBJ2-3; D gene ambiguous. The CDR3 has 14 amino acids. Germline values: CDR1 MNHEY, CDR2 SVGAGI. Trimming cost V 5 bases and J 2 bases, with 11 bases left between them. Here the CDR3 reads CASSPVGFTDTQYF. Written as DNA, the CDR3 is TGTGCCAGCAGTCCCGTCGGGTTCACAGATACGCAGTATTTT.

The gene calls are TRBV3-1 (or the pseudogene TRBV3-2) and TRBJ2-2; 12 bases match TRBD2. The CDR3 is 19 residues long. The V gene end was trimmed by 7 bases and the J gene end by 4 bases; junction bases not matched to a gene: 16. Per germline, CDR1 LGHDT and CDR2 YNNKEL (reference sequence). Here the CDR3 reads CASTRRGLAGGPSTGELFF. For the CDR3, the DNA is TGTGCCAGCACCCGGAGGGGGCTAGCGGGAGGGCCGAGCACCGGGGAGCTGTTTTTT.

The V and J genes are TRBV13 and TRBJ1-1, with D uncertain. V was pared by 7 bases and J by 0 bases, with 15 bases between. The CDR3 extends over 15 amino acids. In germline, CDR1 is PRHDT, CDR2 FYEKMQ (reference sequence). The CDR3 sequence: CASTPQMSMNTEAFF. DNA of the CDR3: TGTGCCAGCACCCCCCAGATGTCCATGAACACTGAAGCTTTCTTT.

This chain joins TRBV5-1 and TRBJ1-6; TRBD1 matches 7 bases. CDR3 length: 17 amino acids. Germline CDR1 SGHRS, CDR2 YFSETQ. After removal of 4 bases from V and 6 bases from J, the junction contained 13 bases not matched to a gene. The CDR3 sequence is CASSLHTGVETNSPLHF. The CDR3 bases are TGCGCCAGCAGCCTGCATACAGGGGTGGAAACTAATTCACCCCTCCACTTT.

The rearrangement links TRBV5-4 to TRBJ2-3; TRBD2 matches at 8 bases. With 2 bases clipped from V and 2 bases from J, the junction kept 7 bases outside the gene matches. Germline V gene data show CDR1 as SGHNT and CDR2 as YYREEE (reference sequence). This CDR3 has 16 amino acids. The CDR3 DNA follows: TGTGCCAGCAGCTTAGCTAGCGGGCGATCCACAGATACGCAGTATTTT. This codes for CASSLASGRSTDTQYF.

In its sample, this clone was seen once. The V gene is TRBV19, the J gene TRBJ2-1, with unresolved D. The V and J ends lost 1 base and 6 bases respectively, with 13 bases between them. Germline values: CDR1 LNHDA, CDR2 SQIVND (reference sequence). The CDR3 totals 15 residues. The DNA of the CDR3 is TGTGCCAGTAGTATAGTGGTTATGAGTTCCAATGAGCAGTTCTTC. Translation gives CASSIVVMSSNEQFF.

This sequence joins TRBV6-5 and TRBJ2-2; 8 positions match TRBD1. CDR3 size: 15 residues. The junction had 6 bases not matched to a gene; V was cut back by 5 bases and J by 4 bases. The germline V gene encodes CDR1 MNHEY and CDR2 SVGAGI. DNA for the CDR3: TGTGCCAGCAGTACCGACAGGGGAGGCACCGGGGAGCTGTTTTTT. This codes for CASSTDRGGTGELFF.

The genes are TRBV19 and TRBJ2-6; weak D call: TRBD1 (5 bases). The V end lost 7 bases, the J end lost 0 bases, and 16 bases lay between the germline ends. Germline CDR1 and CDR2: LNHDA and SQIVND (reference sequence). The CDR3 spans 17 residues. Here the CDR3 reads CASTGLGRLSGANVLTF. CDR3 sequence (DNA): TGTGCCAGTACGGGTTTGGGGCGACTCTCTGGGGCCAACGTCCTGACTTTC.

CDR3 bases: TGTGCCAGTAAAGGACAGGGCTCCTATAATTCACCCCTCCACTTT. It specifies CASKGQGSYNSPLHF. The rearrangement uses TRBV19 and TRBJ1-6; 8 nucleotides align to TRBD1. The CDR3 has 15 amino acids. V lost 7 bases, J lost 0 bases, and 2 bases stayed unmatched. Germline-derived CDR1 and CDR2 are LNHDA and SQIVND (reference sequence). Full variable domain (missing parts from reference TRBV19 and TRBJ1-6): DGGITQSPKYLFRKEGQNVTLSCEQNLNHDAMYWYRQDPGQGLRLIYYSQIVNDFQKGDIAEGYSVSREKKESFPLTVTSAQKNPTAFYLCASKGQGSYNSPLHFGNGTRLTVT.